The 16 T cell receptor beta chains presented below share a single source sample, sequenced in a study of human T cells and chemical hapten exposure. TCRdb passed the RACE reads through MiXCR, listing each CDR3 protein once. Here the sample spans about 51,000 distinct CDR3 sequences, around 9.4% being singletons. Time point given: pre-sensitization, week 0. Treatment noted: therapeutic diphenylcyclopropenone sensitization with weekly scalp DPC. The sequenced sample was whole blood, obtained in connection with sensitization to the hapten diphenylcyclopropenone (DPC). These receptors came from a woman aged 40 to 49 with alopecia areata. Some clones in this sample may be carry-over from other donors' samples.

The chain employs TRBV20-1 and TRBJ2-1; 8 bases agree with TRBD1. The V gene's germline CDR1 is DFQATT and CDR2 SNEGSKA (reference sequence). The V gene end was trimmed by 0 bases and the J gene end by 6 bases; junction bases not matched to a gene: 7. The CDR3 has 15 amino acids. The CDR3 spells CSARDIGQGPNEQFF. Written as DNA, the CDR3 is TGCAGTGCTAGAGATATAGGACAGGGCCCCAATGAGCAGTTCTTC.

This clonotype was recorded many times. V and J are TRBV18 and TRBJ1-1, with D uncertain. The germline CDR1 and CDR2 sequences are KGHSH and LQKENI. The CDR3 length is 15 residues. Trimming stripped 0 bases from V and 5 bases from J, with 13 bases between. The CDR3 is CASSPPHFGGTEAFF. The CDR3 DNA sequence: TGTGCCAGCTCACCACCGCACTTCGGCGGGACTGAAGCTTTCTTT.

This clonotype has at least ten counts. The chain recombines TRBV5-4 with TRBJ2-3, with 10 bases aligning to TRBD2. Germline loops: CDR1 SGHNT, CDR2 YYREEE (reference sequence). V trimming: 0 bases; J trimming: 3 bases; junction bases outside the gene matches: 1. This CDR3 has 15 residues. The CDR3 spells CASSLASGGTDTQYF. For the CDR3, the DNA is TGTGCCAGCAGCTTGGCTAGCGGGGGTACAGATACGCAGTATTTT.

The table lists this clonotype with many counts. The chain couples TRBV15 to TRBJ2-1; 10 nucleotides match TRBD2. Germline loops: CDR1 LNHNV, CDR2 YYDKDF (reference sequence). V shed 4 bases, J shed 2 bases, and the junction held 2 bases outside the gene matches. The CDR3 consists of 15 residues. Here the CDR3 reads CATSTSGGAYNEQFF. The CDR3 DNA is TGTGCCACCAGCACGAGCGGGGGGGCCTACAATGAGCAGTTCTTC.

This clonotype was found many times. The genes are TRBV7-6 and TRBJ1-3, with TRBD1 as a possible D gene (5 bases). V lost 2 bases to trimming and J lost 4 bases, with 12 bases between them. CDR1 SGHVS and CDR2 FNYEAQ come from the germline V gene. This CDR3 is built from 15 residues. The CDR3: CASSLLRGEGNTIYF. The CDR3 nucleotides read TGTGCCAGCAGCTTATTGCGGGGGGAAGGAAACACCATATATTTT.

This clonotype was recorded many times. This chain uses TRBV20-1 with TRBJ2-4; D may be TRBD1 (5 bases). The CDR3 is 13 residues long. Trimming took off 8 bases at V and 4 bases at J, with 15 bases between the two ends. From germline, CDR1 is DFQATT and CDR2 SNEGSKA (reference sequence). The CDR3 is CSPTRQPKNIQYF. The CDR3 DNA reads TGCAGTCCCACCAGACAGCCAAAAAACATTCAGTACTTC.

Ten or more counts support this clonotype. The rearrangement joins TRBV20-1 to TRBJ1-2; a possible D gene is TRBD1 (5 bases). Germline assignment: CDR1 DFQATT and CDR2 SNEGSKA (reference sequence). The CDR3 runs 13 residues. Trimming stripped 1 base from V and 8 bases from J, with 14 bases between. CDR3 DNA: TGCAGTGCTAGAGCGGGCAGGGATGAGGGCTACACCTTC. The encoded protein is CSARAGRDEGYTF.

This clonotype was seen more than once but under ten times. The V call is TRBV7-2, the J call TRBJ2-1; perhaps D is TRBD1 or TRBD2 (6 bases each). CDR1 is SGHTA, CDR2 FQGNSA, per germline. The CDR3 has 16 residues. Trimming left V 1 base short and J 0 bases short, with 10 bases between. For the CDR3, the DNA is TGTGCCAGCAGCTTAGTGGGGGGCCCCTCCTACAATGAGCAGTTCTTC. Translating gives CASSLVGGPSYNEQFF. The full variable domain, with the rest looked up from reference TRBV7-2 and TRBJ2-1, is GAGVSQSPSNKVTEKGKDVELRCDPISGHTALYWYRQSLGQGLEFLIYFQGNSAPDKSGLPSDRFSAERTGGSVSTLTIQRTQQEDSAVYLCASSLVGGPSYNEQFFGPGTRLTVL.

The table lists this clonotype with many counts. The gene calls are TRBV20-1 and TRBJ1-6; D is uncertain. Trimming cost V 0 bases and J 1 base, with 16 bases left between them. The CDR3 spans 18 residues. Germline V gene lookup returns CDR1 DFQATT and CDR2 SNEGSKA (reference sequence). DNA of the CDR3: TGCAGTGCTAGAGATGCGGAACGGCTGAGGTCCTATAATTCACCCCTCCACTTT. Amino acid sequence: CSARDAERLRSYNSPLHF.

The table lists this clonotype with many counts. V and J are TRBV9 and TRBJ2-1; D is undetermined. CDR3 length equals 14 residues. V was pared by 0 bases and J by 4 bases, with 8 bases between. CDR1 and CDR2 (germline): SGDLS, YYNGEE. CDR3 in DNA: TGTGCCAGCAGCGTAGGACCCGATTACAATGAGCAGTTCTTC. It translates to CASSVGPDYNEQFF.

This clonotype was seen at least ten times. The chain couples TRBV10-3 to TRBJ2-3, with TRBD1 identical over 9 bases. The CDR3 totals 14 residues. V gave up 5 bases and J gave up 4 bases; unmatched junction bases: 4. CDR1 and CDR2 from the germline V gene are ENHRY and SYGVKD. The CDR3 DNA reads as TGTGCCATCAGTATGAGGACAGGGGCAGATACGCAGTATTTT. Translated: CAISMRTGADTQYF.

This clonotype turned up a few times. The chain links TRBV23-1 to TRBJ2-1, with TRBD2 identical over 12 bases. TRBV23-1 is marked as an open reading frame, function uncertain. The CDR3 has 19 residues. The J segment lost 2 bases and the V segment lost 4 bases, leaving 12 bases of the junction unmatched. The CDR3 reads CASSPPRLAGAAPYNEQFF. Written as DNA, the CDR3 is TGCGCCAGCAGTCCCCCCAGACTAGCGGGGGCCGCCCCCTACAATGAGCAGTTCTTC.

The sample holds many counts of this clonotype. The J gene is TRBJ2-7, the V gene TRBV20-1; D is perhaps TRBD2 (5 bases). Germline values: CDR1 DFQATT, CDR2 SNEGSKA (reference sequence). The length of the CDR3 is 14 residues. Trimming removed 5 bases at V and 4 bases at J, with 18 bases between. The CDR3 nucleotides are TGCAGTGCTTCTTTTACCGGGAAGAAATACGAGCAGTACTTC. Protein sequence: CSASFTGKKYEQYF.

This clonotype was found many times. CDR3 loop: CASSLASTDTQYF. In DNA, the CDR3 is TGTGCCAGCAGTTTAGCCAGCACAGATACGCAGTATTTT. The genes are TRBV12-3 or TRBV12-4 and TRBJ2-3; D is ambiguous. This CDR3 comprises 13 residues. V was shortened by 0 bases and J by 0 bases, with 1 base between the two germline ends.

At least ten counts were recorded for this clonotype. The chain couples TRBV6-2 or TRBV6-3 to TRBJ1-6; D uncertain. The CDR3 is made up of 14 amino acids. From germline, CDR1 is MNHEY and CDR2 SVGEGT. Between the trimmed V and J ends, which lost 5 bases and 9 bases, there was a span of 14 bases. CDR3 region: CASSNLGGSSPLHF. In nucleotides, the CDR3 is TGTGCCAGCAGTAACCTGGGAGGTTCTTCACCCCTCCACTTT.

This clonotype was found a few times. This rearrangement joins TRBV20-1 to TRBJ1-1, with no clear D. Germline assignment: CDR1 DFQATT and CDR2 SNEGSKA (reference sequence). The V gene lost 1 base and the J gene lost 2 bases, with 8 bases spanning the gap. The CDR3 covers 13 residues. The CDR3 nucleotides are TGCAGTGCTAGAGGATGGGATAACACTGAAGCTTTCTTT. Its protein product is CSARGWDNTEAFF.